This T cell receptor (beta chain) was observed in a study of blood T cell repertoires in COVID-19. About the research overall: Samples representing acute and convalescent COVID-19 were sourced from the United States, Italy and Spain.

The CDR3 totals 15 residues. Per the germline V gene, CDR1 is SGHRS and CDR2 is YFSETQ. Trimming stripped 5 bases from V and 4 bases from J, with 16 bases between. Here immunoSEQ multiplex PCR was the method, and the copy in TCRdb shows in-frame clones only, minus some. Here the sample spans 75,000 to 100,000 clones, 80% to 90% being singletons. This clone came up a few times. This clonotype was obtained from a man at least 80 years old with acute or convalescent COVID-19. V gene TRBV5-1 combines with J gene TRBJ1-3; D possibly corresponds to TRBD1 (6 bases). The sequencing sample was made of peripheral blood. As DNA, the CDR3 is TGCGCCAGCAGTCGAACCGGCGACAGGGGAAACACCATATATTTT. The encoded protein is CASSRTGDRGNTIYF. Combining the CDR3 with reference TRBV5-1 and TRBJ1-3 gives the whole variable domain KAGVTQTPRYLIKTRGQQVTLSCSPISGHRSVSWYQQTPGQGLQFLFEYFSETQRNKGNFPGRFSGRQFSNSRSEMNVSTLELGDSALYLCASSRTGDRGNTIYFGEGSWLTVV.